A selection of T cell receptor beta chains follows, all from one sample in a study of cytomegalovirus exposure and HLA in healthy donors. Repertoires were generated with immunoSEQ multiplex PCR, while TCRdb's copy carries only in-frame clones and drops some. The table shows 120,000 to 150,000 clones, with 65% to 80% occurring only once. The sequencing sample was made of PBMCs. The receptor set was obtained from a woman aged 45-59 years in good health and CMV-seropositive. CDR3s include the opening cysteine and the closing phenylalanine or tryptophan. Each record gives: CDR3 DNA, CDR3 protein, J gene, V gene, D gene, clone size. D genes are given only for firm matches. The listing skips clone size in some rows; elsewhere it reads once, few, many or a size class.

CDR3 DNA: TGTGCCAGCAGCGTAGGCTCGGGAAAAGAGACCCAGTACTTC
CDR3 protein: CASSVGSGKETQYF
J gene: TRBJ2-5
V gene: TRBV9
D gene: -
clone size: -

CDR3 DNA: TGTGCCAGCAGTGAATTTGGGGCCCTTGTGGGCAATGAGCAGTTCTTC
CDR3 protein: CASSEFGALVGNEQFF
J gene: TRBJ2-1
V gene: TRBV2
D gene: -
clone size: few

CDR3 DNA: TGTGCCAGCAGCTTATATGATGCGGATCAGCCCCAGCATTTT
CDR3 protein: CASSLYDADQPQHF
J gene: TRBJ1-5
V gene: TRBV7-2
D gene: -
clone size: -

CDR3 DNA: TGTGCCAGCAGTATGACCGGGACATCACAAGAGACCCAGTACTTC
CDR3 protein: CASSMTGTSQETQYF
J gene: TRBJ2-5
V gene: TRBV5-6
D gene: -
clone size: -

CDR3 DNA: TGTGCCAGCAGTGAAGATCAAGGGGCCAGGGGGTACACCTTC
CDR3 protein: CASSEDQGARGYTF
J gene: TRBJ1-2
V gene: TRBV6-1
D gene: TRBD1
clone size: few

CDR3 DNA: TGTGCCAGCAGTCCACTCATGGGGACACAATACGAGCAGTACTTC
CDR3 protein: CASSPLMGTQYEQYF
J gene: TRBJ2-7
V gene: TRBV28
D gene: -
clone size: -

CDR3 DNA: TGTGCCAGCAGTGAAACCGGACAGGGCATGAACACTGAAGCTTTCTTT
CDR3 protein: CASSETGQGMNTEAFF
J gene: TRBJ1-1
V gene: TRBV6-4
D gene: TRBD1
clone size: -

CDR3 DNA: TGTGCCAGTAGTAACGCGGGACAGGGCCCGCGCGAGCAGTACTTC
CDR3 protein: CASSNAGQGPREQYF
J gene: TRBJ2-7
V gene: TRBV19
D gene: TRBD1
clone size: once

CDR3 DNA: TGCGCCAGCAGCTTGCAACCAGGCCAAGAGACCCAGTACTTC
CDR3 protein: CASSLQPGQETQYF
J gene: TRBJ2-5
V gene: TRBV5-1
D gene: -
clone size: few

CDR3 DNA: TGTGCCAGCAGCTTTCCAGGGTCTCCCGGTGCCACTGAAGCTTTCTTT
CDR3 protein: CASSFPGSPGATEAFF
J gene: TRBJ1-1
V gene: TRBV5-4
D gene: -
clone size: -

CDR3 DNA: TGTGCTAGTGGCCTGGACCGGACAGGGACACAAGAGACCCAGTACTTC
CDR3 protein: CASGLDRTGTQETQYF
J gene: TRBJ2-5
V gene: TRBV12-5
D gene: TRBD1
clone size: -

CDR3 DNA: TGTGCCAGCAGCTTAGTCAGGGTATTGGGACAGCCCCAGCATTTT
CDR3 protein: CASSLVRVLGQPQHF
J gene: TRBJ1-5
V gene: TRBV7-8
D gene: -
clone size: -

CDR3 DNA: TGTGCCAGCAGCGCCAGTTTGAACACTGAAGCTTTCTTT
CDR3 protein: CASSASLNTEAFF
J gene: TRBJ1-1
V gene: TRBV9
D gene: -
clone size: -

CDR3 DNA: TGTGCCAGCAGTTCCCGGGGGGAGAACACTGAAGCTTTCTTT
CDR3 protein: CASSSRGENTEAFF
J gene: TRBJ1-1
V gene: TRBV6-5
D gene: -
clone size: once

CDR3 DNA: TGCGCCAGCAGCTTTACCACCGGGGGGACTCAAACCTACGAGCAGTACTTC
CDR3 protein: CASSFTTGGTQTYEQYF
J gene: TRBJ2-7
V gene: TRBV5-1
D gene: TRBD2
clone size: -

CDR3 DNA: TGCGCCAGCAGCGAGGTTAGCGGCAATGAGCAGTTCTTC
CDR3 protein: CASSEVSGNEQFF
J gene: TRBJ2-1
V gene: TRBV5-1
D gene: -
clone size: -

CDR3 DNA: TGTGCCAGCAGGCAAAAACTGAATGAAAAACTGTTTTTT
CDR3 protein: CASRQKLNEKLFF
J gene: TRBJ1-4
V gene: TRBV6-5
D gene: -
clone size: -

CDR3 DNA: TGTGCCAGTAGTATACAGGTAGATCAGCCCCAGCATTTT
CDR3 protein: CASSIQVDQPQHF
J gene: TRBJ1-5
V gene: TRBV19
D gene: -
clone size: -

CDR3 DNA: TGTGCCAGCAGCGTAGCGGGGGGGCCCGAAGAGACCCAGTACTTC
CDR3 protein: CASSVAGGPEETQYF
J gene: TRBJ2-5
V gene: TRBV9
D gene: TRBD2
clone size: -

CDR3 DNA: TGTGCCAGCAGTTCCCCAGGGGGCGCGGGAAACACCATATATTTT
CDR3 protein: CASSSPGGAGNTIYF
J gene: TRBJ1-3
V gene: TRBV28
D gene: TRBD1
clone size: -

CDR3 DNA: TGTGCCAGCACCCAAGGGAGCTCCTATAATTCACCCCTCCACTTT
CDR3 protein: CASTQGSSYNSPLHF
J gene: TRBJ1-6
V gene: TRBV27
D gene: -
clone size: -

CDR3 DNA: TGCGCCAGCAGCCAGGAGGGGCTAGGACCCTACGAGCAGTACTTC
CDR3 protein: CASSQEGLGPYEQYF
J gene: TRBJ2-7
V gene: TRBV4-1
D gene: -
clone size: -

CDR3 DNA: TGTGCCAGCAGCTTGAGGGACAGAGCAGAGACCCAGTACTTC
CDR3 protein: CASSLRDRAETQYF
J gene: TRBJ2-5
V gene: TRBV5-6
D gene: TRBD1
clone size: -

CDR3 DNA: TGTGCCAGCAGCTTGGTAAACACCGGGGAGCTGTTTTTT
CDR3 protein: CASSLVNTGELFF
J gene: TRBJ2-2
V gene: TRBV5-5
D gene: -
clone size: -

CDR3 DNA: TGTGCCAGCAGCTTTGGCCCCTCGGGGACCCAGTACTTC
CDR3 protein: CASSFGPSGTQYF
J gene: TRBJ2-5
V gene: TRBV7-2
D gene: -
clone size: -

CDR3 DNA: TGCAGCGTTGTTGGGACAGGGTCCTACGAGCAGTACTTC
CDR3 protein: CSVVGTGSYEQYF
J gene: TRBJ2-7
V gene: TRBV29-1
D gene: TRBD1
clone size: -